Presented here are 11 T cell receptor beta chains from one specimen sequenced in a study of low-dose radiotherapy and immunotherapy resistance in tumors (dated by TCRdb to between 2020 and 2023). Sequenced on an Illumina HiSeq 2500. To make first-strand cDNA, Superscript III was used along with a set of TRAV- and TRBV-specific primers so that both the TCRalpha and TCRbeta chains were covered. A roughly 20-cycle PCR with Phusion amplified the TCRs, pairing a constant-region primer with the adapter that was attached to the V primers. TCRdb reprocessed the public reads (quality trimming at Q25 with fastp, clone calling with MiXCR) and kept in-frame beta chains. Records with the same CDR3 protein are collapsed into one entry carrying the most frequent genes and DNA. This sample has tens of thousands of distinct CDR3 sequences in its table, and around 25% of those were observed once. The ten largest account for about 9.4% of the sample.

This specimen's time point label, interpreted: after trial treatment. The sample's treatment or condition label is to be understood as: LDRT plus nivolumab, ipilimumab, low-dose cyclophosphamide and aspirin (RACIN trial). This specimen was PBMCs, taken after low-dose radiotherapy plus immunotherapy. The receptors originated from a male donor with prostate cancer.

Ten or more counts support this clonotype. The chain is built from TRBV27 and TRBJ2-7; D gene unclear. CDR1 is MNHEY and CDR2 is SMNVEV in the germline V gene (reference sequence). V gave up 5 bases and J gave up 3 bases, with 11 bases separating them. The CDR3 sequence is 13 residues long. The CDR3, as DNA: TGTGCCAGCAGTCCACGTTGGGGCTACGAGCAGTACTTC. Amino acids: CASSPRWGYEQYF.

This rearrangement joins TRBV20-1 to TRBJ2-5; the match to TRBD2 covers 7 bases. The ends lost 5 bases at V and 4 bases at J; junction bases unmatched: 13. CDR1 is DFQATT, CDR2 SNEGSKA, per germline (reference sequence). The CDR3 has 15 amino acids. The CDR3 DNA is TGCAGTGCTGCCCCGGGGGGAGGGCGGGGAGAGACCCAGTACTTC. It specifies CSAAPGGGRGETQYF.

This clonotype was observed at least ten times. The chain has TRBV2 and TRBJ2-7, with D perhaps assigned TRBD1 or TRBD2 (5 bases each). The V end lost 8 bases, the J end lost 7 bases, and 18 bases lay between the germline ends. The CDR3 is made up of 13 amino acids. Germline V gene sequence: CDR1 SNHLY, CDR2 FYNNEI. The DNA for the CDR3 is TGTGCCAGCGAGGCCGGGACGGCGGTGGAGCAGTACTTC. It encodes CASEAGTAVEQYF.

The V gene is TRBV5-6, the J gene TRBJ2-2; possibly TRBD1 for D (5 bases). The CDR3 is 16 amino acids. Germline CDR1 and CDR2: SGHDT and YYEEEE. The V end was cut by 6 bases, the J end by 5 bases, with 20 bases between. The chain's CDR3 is CASNLRGIGSTGELFF. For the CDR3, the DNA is TGTGCCAGCAACTTAAGGGGAATAGGGTCGACCGGGGAGCTGTTTTTT.

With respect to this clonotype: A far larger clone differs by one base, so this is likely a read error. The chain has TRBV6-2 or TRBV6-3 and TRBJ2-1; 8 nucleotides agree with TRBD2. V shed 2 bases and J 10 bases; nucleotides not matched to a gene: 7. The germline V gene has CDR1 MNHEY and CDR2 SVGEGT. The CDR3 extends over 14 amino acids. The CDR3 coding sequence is TGTGCCAGCAGTTACCCGAGAGGCGGGGGGGAGCAGTTCTTC. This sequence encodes CASSYPRGGGEQFF.

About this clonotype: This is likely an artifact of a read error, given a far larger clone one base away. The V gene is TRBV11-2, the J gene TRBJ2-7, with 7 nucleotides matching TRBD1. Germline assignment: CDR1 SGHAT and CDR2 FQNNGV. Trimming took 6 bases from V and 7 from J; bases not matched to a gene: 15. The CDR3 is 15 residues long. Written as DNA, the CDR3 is TGTGCCAGCAGACAGGGACAGTCCTCCTACAATGAGCAGTACTTC. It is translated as CASRQGQSSYNEQYF.

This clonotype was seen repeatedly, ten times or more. CDR3 sequence reads: CASSFLSGASSYEQYF. In nucleotides, the CDR3 is TGTGCCAGCAGTTTCCTTAGCGGGGCAAGCTCCTACGAGCAGTACTTC. The chain uses TRBV9 and TRBJ2-7, with 8 positions matching TRBD2. Germline V gene lookup returns CDR1 SGDLS and CDR2 YYNGEE. The CDR3 loop spans 16 amino acids. V trimming: 5 bases; J trimming: 0 bases; junction bases outside the gene matches: 10.

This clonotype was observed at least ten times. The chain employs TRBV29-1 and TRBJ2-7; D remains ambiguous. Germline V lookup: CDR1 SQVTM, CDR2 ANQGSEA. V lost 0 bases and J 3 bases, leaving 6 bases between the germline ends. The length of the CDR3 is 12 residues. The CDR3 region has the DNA TGCAGCGTTGAAGACGGAATCTACGAGCAGTACTTC. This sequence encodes CSVEDGIYEQYF.

The CDR3 loop is CASRASGGNEQFF. The DNA for the CDR3 is TGTGCCAGCAGGGCTAGCGGTGGCAATGAGCAGTTCTTC. The rearrangement joins TRBV13 to TRBJ2-1, with 7 nucleotides matching TRBD2. The CDR3 has 13 amino acids. The junction had 5 bases not matched to a gene; V was cut back by 6 bases and J by 6 bases. CDR1 is PRHDT and CDR2 is FYEKMQ in the germline V gene (reference sequence).

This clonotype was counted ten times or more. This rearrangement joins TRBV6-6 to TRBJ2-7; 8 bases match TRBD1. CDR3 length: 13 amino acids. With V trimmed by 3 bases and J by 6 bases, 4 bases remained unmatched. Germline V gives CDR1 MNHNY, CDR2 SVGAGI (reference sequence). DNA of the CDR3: TGTGCCAGCAGTTATCCTACAGGGGGCGAGCAGTACTTC. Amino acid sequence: CASSYPTGGEQYF.

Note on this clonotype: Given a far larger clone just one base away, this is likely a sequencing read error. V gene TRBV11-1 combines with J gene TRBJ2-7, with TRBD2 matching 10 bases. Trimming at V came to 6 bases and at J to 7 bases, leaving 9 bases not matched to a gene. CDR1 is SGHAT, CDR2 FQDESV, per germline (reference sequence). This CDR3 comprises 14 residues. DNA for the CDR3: TGTGCCAGCAGAAAGCGGGGGGGCTTTGGTGAGCAGTACTTC. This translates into CASRKRGGFGEQYF.